This T cell receptor beta chain is from a study of shared clonotypes between healthy human individuals. Assay used: immunoSEQ multiplex PCR; TCRdb lists only in-frame clones, some missing. The repertoire consists of approximately 2,200,000 clones, with roughly 91% occurring once and the leading ten covering about 1.8%. Study results and limitations: Between a few donors, naive CD4 clonotypes were shared at a level of about 5%.

The naive CD8 subset, CD45RO-negative cells positively selected for CCR7, excluded terminally differentiated effector memory CD45RA+ cells. The study enrolled healthy HIV-negative adults without recent acute infections or vaccinations as donors. Only Caucasian adults living in Nashville, Tennessee served as donors. The CDR3 runs 18 residues. The V gene's germline CDR1 is SGDLS and CDR2 YYNGEE. The germline V and J ends were trimmed by 0 bases and 3 bases, with 21 bases remaining between them. In the case of this clone: Its antigen is as yet unknown.

This chain joins TRBV9 and TRBJ1-2; no clear D. Sequencing was done on a sample of naive CD8+ T cells from PBMCs. The receptor comes from a man between 18 and 35 years old in good health. Some clones in this sample may be carry-over from other donors' samples. DNA of the CDR3: TGTGCCAGCAGCGTAGCTCCAGCCTCGGGGAGTCTGGACTATGGCTACACCTTC. This codes for CASSVAPASGSLDYGYTF. Looking up the rest from reference TRBV9 and TRBJ1-2 gives the full variable domain: DSGVTQTPKHLITATGQRVTLRCSPRSGDLSVYWYQQSLDQGLQFLIQYYNGEERAKGNILERFSAQQFPDLHSELNLSSLELGDSALYFCASSVAPASGSLDYGYTFGSGTRLTVV.